These 22 T cell receptor beta chains were sequenced from one sample in a study of cytomegalovirus exposure and HLA in healthy donors. Primers for the PCR totalled 60 Vbeta and 13 Jbeta. Only in-frame clones appear in the TCRdb table, and some are missing; sequencing was by immunoSEQ multiplex PCR. The data show roughly 230,000 clones, roughly 78% seen once. The specimen was PBMCs. The receptor set was obtained from a boy between 10 and 17 years old in good health and CMV-seronegative.

The chain recombines TRBV7-9 with TRBJ2-3; tentatively, D is TRBD2 (5 bases). Between the trimmed V and J ends, which lost 4 bases and 0 bases, there was a span of 8 bases. CDR3 length: 14 residues. Germline V gene data show CDR1 as SEHNR and CDR2 as FQNEAQ (reference sequence). The DNA for the CDR3 is TGTGCCAGCAGCTCCTCGGGGAGCACAGATACGCAGTATTTT. It yields the protein CASSSSGSTDTQYF.

This clone was detected a few times. The chain's CDR3 is CASSVGGELFF. For the CDR3, the DNA is TGTGCCAGCAGCGTCGGCGGGGAGCTGTTTTTT. The chain combines TRBV27 with TRBJ2-2; D gene unclear. The CDR3 has 11 residues. Germline V lookup: CDR1 MNHEY, CDR2 SMNVEV (reference sequence). V was cut by 6 bases and J by 7 bases, with 6 bases left in between.

The chain carries TRBV7-2 and TRBJ2-7; D is possibly TRBD2 (7 bases). This CDR3 has 16 residues. Trimming removed 1 base at V and 0 bases at J, with 13 bases between. Germline V lookup: CDR1 SGHTA, CDR2 FQGNSA. The CDR3 nucleotides are TGTGCCAGCAGCTTAGACGGTAGGGGGGGCTCCTACGAGCAGTACTTC. Residues: CASSLDGRGGSYEQYF. Together with reference TRBV7-2 and TRBJ2-7, the CDR3 gives the full variable domain: GAGVSQSPSNKVTEKGKDVELRCDPISGHTALYWYRQSLGQGLEFLIYFQGNSAPDKSGLPSDRFSAERTGGSVSTLTIQRTQQEDSAVYLCASSLDGRGGSYEQYFGPGTRLTVT.

The V call is TRBV15, the J call TRBJ1-2; 9 bases line up with TRBD1. The CDR3 is made up of 15 amino acids. The germline V gene encodes CDR1 LNHNV and CDR2 YYDKDF (reference sequence). With 3 bases clipped from V and 4 bases from J, the junction kept 6 bases outside the gene matches. The CDR3 reads CATSRAGQGSYGYTF. For the CDR3, the DNA is TGTGCCACCAGCAGGGCAGGACAGGGGAGCTATGGCTACACCTTC. The full variable domain, completed using reference TRBV15 and TRBJ1-2, is DAMVIQNPRYQVTQFGKPVTLSCSQTLNHNVMYWYQQKSSQAPKLLFHYYDKDFNNEADTPDNFQSRRPNTSFCFLDIRSPGLGDTAMYLCATSRAGQGSYGYTFGSGTRLTVV.

The V call is TRBV14, the J call TRBJ1-2; TRBD1 aligns across 8 bases. The germline V gene encodes CDR1 SGHDN and CDR2 FVKESK. The V gene end was trimmed by 4 bases and the J gene end by 4 bases; junction bases not matched to a gene: 8. CDR3 length equals 15 residues. The chain's CDR3 is CASSPGQGRAYGYTF. The CDR3 bases are TGTGCCAGCAGCCCAGGACAGGGCAGGGCCTATGGCTACACCTTC.

The chain is built from TRBV6-1 and TRBJ2-2; 9 bases are shared with TRBD2. The trim removed 2 bases at V and 0 bases at J, leaving 7 bases unmatched. CDR1 is MNHNS and CDR2 is SASEGT in the germline V gene. The CDR3 extends over 18 amino acids. CDR3 residues: CASSEYHGLASNTGELFF. The CDR3 DNA sequence: TGTGCCAGCAGTGAATATCACGGACTAGCGTCGAACACCGGGGAGCTGTTTTTT.

V gene TRBV7-6 combines with J gene TRBJ2-5, with D uncertain. CDR1 and CDR2 from the germline V gene are SGHVS and FNYEAQ. V lost 4 bases, J lost 3 bases, and 12 bases lay in between. The CDR3 is made up of 14 amino acids. The DNA for the CDR3 is TGTGCCAGCAGCTCCCGAGCAATGGAAGAGACCCAGTACTTC. Amino acids: CASSSRAMEETQYF.

J is TRBJ1-3 and V is TRBV13; 7 bases fit TRBD1. The V segment lost 2 bases and the J segment 4 bases; nucleotides outside the gene matches: 2. The CDR3 has 14 residues. Germline V gene data show CDR1 as PRHDT and CDR2 as FYEKMQ (reference sequence). The CDR3: CASSLKGAGNTIYF. Here the CDR3 DNA reads TGTGCCAGCAGCTTAAAGGGGGCGGGAAACACCATATATTTT.

This clone was seen only a few times. The chain carries TRBV19 and TRBJ1-1, with D maybe TRBD1 (6 bases). Germline assignment: CDR1 LNHDA and CDR2 SQIVND (reference sequence). V was pared by 7 bases and J by 2 bases, with 17 bases between. This CDR3 contains 15 residues. Here the CDR3 reads CASIKKGGRNTEAFF. DNA for the CDR3: TGTGCCAGTATTAAAAAGGGGGGGAGAAACACTGAAGCTTTCTTT.

The V gene is TRBV4-1, the J gene TRBJ2-1, with a weak D call TRBD2 (6 bases). Deletions cut 0 bases from V and 6 bases from J, with 12 bases between. Germline V gene lookup returns CDR1 MGHRA and CDR2 YSYEKL. The length of the CDR3 is 15 residues. CDR3 in DNA: TGCGCCAGCAGCCAAGATTTACCAGCGGGCAATGAGCAGTTCTTC. Its translation: CASSQDLPAGNEQFF.

The chain couples TRBV10-3 to TRBJ1-1, with D maybe TRBD1 (5 bases). The V end was cut by 7 bases, the J end by 1 base, with 7 bases between. Germline CDR1 reads ENHRY; CDR2 reads SYGVKD. CDR3 length equals 12 residues. The DNA for the CDR3 is TGTGCCATCAATGACAGGAACACTGAAGCTTTCTTT. Protein: CAINDRNTEAFF.

This clone was observed a few times. The chain links TRBV6-5 to TRBJ1-4; a weak D match, TRBD1 (6 bases). This CDR3 comprises 14 residues. CDR1 is MNHEY and CDR2 is SVGAGI in the germline V gene. V gave up 2 bases and J gave up 2 bases, with 6 bases separating them. In DNA, the CDR3 is TGTGCCAGCAGTTACAGGGGGACTAATGAAAAACTGTTTTTT. It yields the protein CASSYRGTNEKLFF.

The rearrangement joins TRBV5-1 to TRBJ1-2; a possible D gene is TRBD1 (6 bases). V was trimmed by 4 bases and J by 0 bases, leaving 13 bases between them. The CDR3 is made up of 15 amino acids. Germline V gene sequence: CDR1 SGHRS, CDR2 YFSETQ. The CDR3 loop is CASSPSTGANYGYTF. The CDR3 DNA sequence: TGCGCCAGCAGCCCGTCGACAGGAGCTAACTATGGCTACACCTTC.

The gene calls are TRBV27 and TRBJ1-4; possible D gene TRBD1, 6 bases. The germline gives CDR1 MNHEY, CDR2 SMNVEV (reference sequence). Trimming took off 5 bases at V and 8 bases at J, with 15 bases between the two ends. This CDR3 comprises 14 residues. CDR3 DNA sequence: TGTGCCAGCAGTCTGACAGGAGTTAAGGAAAAACTGTTTTTT. Protein: CASSLTGVKEKLFF.

V gene TRBV5-1 combines with J gene TRBJ2-5; 8 bases match TRBD2. Near its end, the DNA agrees better with TRBJ2-7, so the J call may be wrong. From germline, CDR1 is SGHRS and CDR2 YFSETQ. The CDR3 is 13 amino acids. CDR3: CASSKAGVYEQYF. CDR3 nucleotide sequence: TGCGCCAGCAGCAAAGCGGGAGTCTACGAGCAGTACTTC.

The chain has TRBV5-1 and TRBJ2-7, with a weak D call TRBD2 (5 bases). Germline V lookup: CDR1 SGHRS, CDR2 YFSETQ. Trimming took 3 bases from V and 4 from J, leaving 17 bases between them. The CDR3 is made up of 15 amino acids. Here the CDR3 DNA reads TGCGCCAGCAGCTGGAATATGGGAGATCCGTACGAGCAGTACTTC. Protein product: CASSWNMGDPYEQYF.

The chain joins TRBV11-3 to TRBJ2-5; 10 positions agree with TRBD2. From germline, CDR1 is SGHNT and CDR2 YENEEA. The CDR3 loop spans 15 amino acids. The V and J ends lost 6 bases and 0 bases, in that order; junction bases with no gene match: 4. The CDR3 sequence: CASSFSGGDQETQYF. CDR3 nucleotides: TGTGCCAGCAGTTTCAGCGGGGGGGACCAAGAGACCCAGTACTTC.

The V and J genes are TRBV7-8 and TRBJ2-7; 10 bases align to TRBD1. The CDR3 is 19 residues long. Trimming took 1 base from V and 6 from J; bases not matched to a gene: 18. Germline V gene sequence: CDR1 SGHVS, CDR2 FQNEAQ. The CDR3 reads CASSLEYQVRGQGIGEQYF. In nucleotides, the CDR3 is TGTGCCAGCAGCTTAGAATATCAGGTTAGGGGACAGGGGATTGGCGAGCAGTACTTC.

This clone was detected a few times. The chain combines TRBV30 with TRBJ2-7, with unresolved D. Per the germline V gene, CDR1 is GTSNPN and CDR2 is SVGIG (reference sequence). The V gene lost 0 bases and the J gene lost 4 bases, with 7 bases spanning the gap. This CDR3 has 12 amino acids. The CDR3 loop is CAWSVSLYEQYF. The CDR3 DNA is TGTGCCTGGAGTGTAAGCCTTTACGAGCAGTACTTC.

V usage is TRBV29-1 and J usage is TRBJ1-2; D is unresolved. This CDR3 has 12 residues. Trimming pared 7 bases from V and 4 bases from J, leaving 13 bases between. CDR1 is SQVTM, CDR2 ANQGSEA, per germline. CDR3 in DNA: TGCAGCGGAAGCCTTACGGGCTATGGCTACACCTTC. It translates to CSGSLTGYGYTF.

The rearrangement joins TRBV7-8 to TRBJ1-1; weak D call: TRBD1 (6 bases). Between the trimmed V and J ends, which lost 7 bases and 9 bases, there was a span of 27 bases. Per the germline V gene, CDR1 is SGHVS and CDR2 is FQNEAQ. The CDR3 has 16 amino acids. The DNA for the CDR3 is TGTGCCAGCACCGAGCTTAGATTCTGGGACACTATGAAAGCTTTCTTT. Translated: CASTELRFWDTMKAFF.

This clone was detected only once. The V and J genes are TRBV7-9 and TRBJ1-1; the D gene is possibly TRBD1 (5 bases). This CDR3 region has 15 residues. Germline-derived CDR1 and CDR2 are SEHNR and FQNEAQ (reference sequence). V lost 2 bases, J lost 6 bases, and 16 bases lay in between. The DNA of the CDR3 is TGTGCCAGCAGCTTACTAGAGTGGGGCGGGGCTGAAGCTTTCTTT. It codes for CASSLLEWGGAEAFF.